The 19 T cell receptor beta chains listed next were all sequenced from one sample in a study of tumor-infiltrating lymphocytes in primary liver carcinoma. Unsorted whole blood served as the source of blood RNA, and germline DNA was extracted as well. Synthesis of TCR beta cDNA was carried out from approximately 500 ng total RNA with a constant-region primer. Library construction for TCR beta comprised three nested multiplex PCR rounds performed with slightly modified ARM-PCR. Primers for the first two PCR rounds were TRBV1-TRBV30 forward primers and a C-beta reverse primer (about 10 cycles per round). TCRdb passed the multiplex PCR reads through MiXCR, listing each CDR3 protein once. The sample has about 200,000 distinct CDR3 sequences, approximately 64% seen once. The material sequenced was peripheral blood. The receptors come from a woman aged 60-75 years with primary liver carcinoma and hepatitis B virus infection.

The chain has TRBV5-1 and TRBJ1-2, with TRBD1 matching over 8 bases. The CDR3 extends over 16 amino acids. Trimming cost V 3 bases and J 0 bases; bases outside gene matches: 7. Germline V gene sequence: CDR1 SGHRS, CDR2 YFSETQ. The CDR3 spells CASSSGTGLSNYGYTF. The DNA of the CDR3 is TGCGCCAGCAGCTCCGGGACAGGACTCTCTAACTATGGCTACACCTTC.

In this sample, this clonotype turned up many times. The CDR3 DNA follows: TGTGCCAGCAGTACCCTCCCAAGCGGCGAGCAGTTCTTC. Amino acids: CASSTLPSGEQFF. The rearrangement uses TRBV12-3 or TRBV12-4 and TRBJ2-1, with D possibly matching TRBD2 (5 bases). V shed 5 bases and J shed 10 bases, with 15 bases lying between them. The CDR3 extends over 13 amino acids.

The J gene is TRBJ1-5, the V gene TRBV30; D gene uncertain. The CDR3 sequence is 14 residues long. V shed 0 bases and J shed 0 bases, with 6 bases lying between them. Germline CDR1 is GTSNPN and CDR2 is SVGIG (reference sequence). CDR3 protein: CAWSVLDSNQPQHF. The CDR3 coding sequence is TGTGCCTGGAGTGTACTGGATAGCAATCAGCCCCAGCATTTT.

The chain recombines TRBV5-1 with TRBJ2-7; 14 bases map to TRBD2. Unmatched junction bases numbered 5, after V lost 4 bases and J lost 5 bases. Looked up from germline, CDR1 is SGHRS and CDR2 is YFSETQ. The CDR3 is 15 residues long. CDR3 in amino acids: CASSPGLAGVDEQYF. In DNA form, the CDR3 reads TGCGCCAGCAGCCCGGGACTAGCGGGAGTAGACGAGCAGTACTTC. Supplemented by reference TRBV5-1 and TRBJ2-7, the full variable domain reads KAGVTQTPRYLIKTRGQQVTLSCSPISGHRSVSWYQQTPGQGLQFLFEYFSETQRNKGNFPGRFSGRQFSNSRSEMNVSTLELGDSALYLCASSPGLAGVDEQYFGPGTRLTVT.

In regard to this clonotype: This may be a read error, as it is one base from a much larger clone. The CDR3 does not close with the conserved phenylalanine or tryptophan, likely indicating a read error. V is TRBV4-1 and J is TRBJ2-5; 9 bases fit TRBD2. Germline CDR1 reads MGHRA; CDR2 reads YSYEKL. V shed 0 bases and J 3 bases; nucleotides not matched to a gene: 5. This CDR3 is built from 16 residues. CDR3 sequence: CASSQEGGRAKETQYL. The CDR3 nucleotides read TGCGCCAGCAGCCAAGAGGGCGGGAGGGCCAAAGAGACCCAGTACCTC.

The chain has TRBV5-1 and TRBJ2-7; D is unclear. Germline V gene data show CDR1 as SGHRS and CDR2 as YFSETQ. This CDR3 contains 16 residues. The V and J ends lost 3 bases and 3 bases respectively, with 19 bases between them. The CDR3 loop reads CASSSGSAVLFYEQYF. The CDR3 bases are TGCGCCAGCAGCTCTGGGTCGGCGGTGTTGTTCTACGAGCAGTACTTC.

CDR3 in amino acids: CASSYIGTDTQYF. The CDR3 nucleotides are TGTGCCAGCAGCTATATAGGGACAGATACGCAGTATTTT. The V call is TRBV7-9, the J call TRBJ2-3; no reliable D call. The germline V and J ends were trimmed by 4 bases and 3 bases, with 8 bases remaining between them. CDR3 length: 13 residues. Per germline, CDR1 SEHNR and CDR2 FQNEAQ (reference sequence). Full variable domain (remainder filled in from reference TRBV7-9 and TRBJ2-3): DTGVSQNPRHKITKRGQNVTFRCDPISEHNRLYWYRQTLGQGPEFLTYFQNEAQLEKSRLLSDRFSAERPKGSFSTLEIQRTEQGDSAMYLCASSYIGTDTQYFGPGTRLTVL.

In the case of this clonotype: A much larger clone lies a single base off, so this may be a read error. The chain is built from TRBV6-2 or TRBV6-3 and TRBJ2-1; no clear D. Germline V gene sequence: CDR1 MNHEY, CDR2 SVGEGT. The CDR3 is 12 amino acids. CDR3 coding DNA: TGTACCAGCAAGGACGGCTACAATGAGCAGTTCTTC. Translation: CTSKDGYNEQFF.

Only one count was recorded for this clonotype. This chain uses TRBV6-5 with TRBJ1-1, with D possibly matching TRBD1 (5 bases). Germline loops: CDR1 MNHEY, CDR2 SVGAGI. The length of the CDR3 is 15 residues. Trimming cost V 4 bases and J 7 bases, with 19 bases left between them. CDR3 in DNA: TGTGCCAGCAGTTGCCCCGGAATTGGGGACGATGAAGCTTTCTTT. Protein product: CASSCPGIGDDEAFF.

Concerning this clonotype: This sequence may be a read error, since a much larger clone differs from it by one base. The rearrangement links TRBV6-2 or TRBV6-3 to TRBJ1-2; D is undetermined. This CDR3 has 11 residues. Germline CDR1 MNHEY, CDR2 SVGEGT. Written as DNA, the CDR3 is TGTGCCAGCTGTTACGACTATGGCTACACCTTC. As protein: CASCYDYGYTF.

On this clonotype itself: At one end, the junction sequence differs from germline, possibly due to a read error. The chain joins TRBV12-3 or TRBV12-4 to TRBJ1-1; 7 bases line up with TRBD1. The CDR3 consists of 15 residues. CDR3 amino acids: CATSIRDSLLREAFF. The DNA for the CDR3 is TGTGCCACCAGTATCCGGGACAGTCTCTTAAGGGAAGCATTCTTT.

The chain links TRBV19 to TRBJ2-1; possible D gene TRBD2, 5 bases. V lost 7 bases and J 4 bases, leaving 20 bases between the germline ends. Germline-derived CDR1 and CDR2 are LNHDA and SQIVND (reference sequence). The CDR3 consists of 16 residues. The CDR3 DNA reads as TGTGCCAGTAAGGCGACGTCCGAGGTAGCGTACAATGAGCAGTTCTTC. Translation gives CASKATSEVAYNEQFF.

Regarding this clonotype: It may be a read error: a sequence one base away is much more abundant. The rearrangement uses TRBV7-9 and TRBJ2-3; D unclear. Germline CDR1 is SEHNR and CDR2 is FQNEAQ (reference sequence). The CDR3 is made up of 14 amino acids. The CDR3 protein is CASSHSASTDTRYF. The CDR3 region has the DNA TGTGCCAGCAGCCACTCGGCATCCACAGATACGCGGTATTTT.

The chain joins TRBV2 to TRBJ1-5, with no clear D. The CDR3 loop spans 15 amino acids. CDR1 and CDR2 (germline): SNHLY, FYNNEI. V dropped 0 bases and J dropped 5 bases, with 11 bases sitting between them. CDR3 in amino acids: CASSEARARDQPQHF. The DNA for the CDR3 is TGTGCCAGCAGTGAAGCGAGGGCCCGCGATCAGCCCCAGCATTTT.

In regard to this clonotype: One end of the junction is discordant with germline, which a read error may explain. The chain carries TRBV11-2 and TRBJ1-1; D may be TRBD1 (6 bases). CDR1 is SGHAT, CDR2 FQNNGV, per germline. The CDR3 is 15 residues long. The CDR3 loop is CASSLIPGAGTEAFF. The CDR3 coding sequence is TGTGCCAGTAGCTTAATTCCGGGGGCAGGAACTGAAGCTTTCTTT.

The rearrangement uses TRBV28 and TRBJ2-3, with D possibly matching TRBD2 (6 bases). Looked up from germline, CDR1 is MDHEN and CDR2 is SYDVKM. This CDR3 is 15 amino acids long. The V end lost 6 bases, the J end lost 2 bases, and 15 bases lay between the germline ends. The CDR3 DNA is TGTGCCAGCAGCGAACCTAGCGATCCCACAGATACGCAGTATTTT. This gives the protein CASSEPSDPTDTQYF.

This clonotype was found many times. In DNA, the CDR3 is TGTGCCAGCAAAAACAGTCTATCAACTAATGAAAAACTGTTTTTT. Translating gives CASKNSLSTNEKLFF. This rearrangement joins TRBV6-6 to TRBJ1-4; D gene unclear. CDR3 length equals 15 residues. The V end lost 7 bases, the J end lost 0 bases, and 12 bases lay between the germline ends. Looked up from germline, CDR1 is MNHNY and CDR2 is SVGAGI (reference sequence).

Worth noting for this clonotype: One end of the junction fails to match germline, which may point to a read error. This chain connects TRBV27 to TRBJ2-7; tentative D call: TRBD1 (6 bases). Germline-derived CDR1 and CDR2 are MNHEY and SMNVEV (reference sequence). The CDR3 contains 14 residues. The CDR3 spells CASSLKGQRYERYF. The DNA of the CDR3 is TGTGCCAGCAGTTTAAAAGGACAGCGCTACGAGCGGTACTTC.

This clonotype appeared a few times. The CDR3 here is CASSQALVASGRAEELFF. DNA of the CDR3: TGTGCCAGCAGCCAAGCGTTGGTGGCTAGCGGGAGGGCCGAGGAGCTGTTTTTT. The gene calls are TRBV4-2 and TRBJ2-2, with 12 bases matching TRBD2. After removal of 1 base from V and 10 bases from J, the junction contained 13 bases not matched to a gene. The length of the CDR3 is 18 residues. Per germline, CDR1 LGHNA and CDR2 YNFKEQ.